The next 9 T cell receptor beta chains were all read from a single sample in a study of blood T cell repertoires in COVID-19. The table came from immunoSEQ multiplex PCR; TCRdb's copy has only in-frame clones and leaves some out. The data hold some 390,000 clones, with 89% observed a single time. Sample: peripheral blood. These receptors were obtained from a middle-aged woman with COVID-19, enrolled during active disease.

This clone was seen once. The rearrangement links TRBV10-3 to TRBJ1-3; D not resolved. V lost 4 bases to trimming and J lost 0 bases, with 13 bases between them. Germline V gene data show CDR1 as ENHRY and CDR2 as SYGVKD. The length of the CDR3 is 16 residues. CDR3 region: CAISVGSLGSGNTIYF. Here the CDR3 DNA reads TGTGCCATCAGTGTGGGGAGTTTAGGCTCTGGAAACACCATATATTTT.

The chain links TRBV5-6 to TRBJ1-2, with TRBD1 matching over 7 bases. The germline gives CDR1 SGHDT, CDR2 YYEEEE. The CDR3 spans 14 residues. J lost 5 bases, V lost 5 bases, and 9 bases had no gene match. The CDR3: CASSPDRLSYGYTF. The CDR3 bases are TGTGCCAGCAGTCCGGACAGGTTGTCTTATGGCTACACCTTC.

The count of this clone is one. The chain combines TRBV10-3 with TRBJ2-7; 7 nucleotides align to TRBD1. J lost 6 bases, V lost 4 bases, and 6 bases had no gene match. This CDR3 has 13 amino acids. CDR1 and CDR2 from the germline V gene are ENHRY and SYGVKD. The CDR3 nucleotides read TGTGCCATCAGTGGGGGACAGCCCCTCGAGCAGTACTTC. Amino acids: CAISGGQPLEQYF.

This clone was counted only a few times. This sequence joins TRBV18 and TRBJ1-2, with a tentative D call TRBD1 (6 bases). Between the trimmed V and J ends, which lost 2 bases and 4 bases, there was a span of 14 bases. This CDR3 region has 15 residues. Germline CDR1 KGHSH, CDR2 LQKENI. This chain's CDR3 is CASSPNGGASYGYTF. The CDR3 coding sequence is TGTGCCAGCTCACCAAATGGGGGCGCGAGCTATGGCTACACCTTC.

The rearrangement uses TRBV5-1 and TRBJ2-7, with 11 bases that match TRBD2. V lost 5 bases, J lost 2 bases, and 3 bases stayed unmatched. CDR3 size: 14 residues. The germline V gene has CDR1 SGHRS and CDR2 YFSETQ. CDR3 loop: CASRLLAGAYEQYF. The CDR3 nucleotides read TGCGCCAGCAGATTACTAGCGGGGGCCTACGAGCAGTACTTC.

The gene calls are TRBV18 and TRBJ1-3; TRBD1 aligns across 8 bases. CDR3 length equals 15 residues. Germline CDR1 is KGHSH and CDR2 is LQKENI. The V segment lost 4 bases and the J segment 4 bases; nucleotides outside the gene matches: 6. The CDR3 DNA follows: TGTGCCAGCTCACTGCGACAGGGGATAGGAAACACCATATATTTT. This gives the protein CASSLRQGIGNTIYF.

This rearrangement joins TRBV10-3 to TRBJ1-3; D is unclear. The CDR3 sequence is 13 residues long. In germline, CDR1 is ENHRY, CDR2 SYGVKD. Trimming removed 0 bases at V and 4 bases at J, with 4 bases between. The CDR3 region has the DNA TGTGCCATCAGTGAGTCGCAGGGAAACACCATATATTTT. It encodes CAISESQGNTIYF.

The CDR3 DNA reads TGTGCCAGCAGCTTATCAGGGGCTCTTCTCTACGAGCAGTACTTC. Its protein is CASSLSGALLYEQYF. This chain connects TRBV11-2 to TRBJ2-7; weak D call: TRBD1 (6 bases). V shed 2 bases and J shed 3 bases, with 14 bases lying between them. The germline V gene encodes CDR1 SGHAT and CDR2 FQNNGV. CDR3 length: 15 amino acids.

The chain recombines TRBV7-8 with TRBJ1-3, with D unclear. Germline lookup yields CDR1 SGHVS and CDR2 FQNEAQ. The CDR3 sequence is 16 residues long. V was trimmed by 4 bases and J by 1 base, leaving 14 bases between them. Here the CDR3 reads CASSSSSPVSGNTIYF. The CDR3 bases are TGTGCCAGCAGCTCAAGCTCCCCGGTTTCTGGAAACACCATATATTTT.